One and the same sample provided the 30 T cell receptor beta chains below, sequenced in a study of shared clonotypes between healthy human individuals. Profiled with immunoSEQ multiplex PCR; TCRdb holds only in-frame clones, not every one. The repertoire holds 950,000 to 1,200,000 clones, approximately 80% seen once, with almost 0.9% in the top ten. Sequenced input: memory CD4+ T cells from PBMCs. As to subset: CD45RA-negative fraction. Receptor source: a man aged 18 to 30 in good health. Some clones in this sample may be carry-over from other donors' samples.

The chain combines TRBV5-1 with TRBJ2-2, with 11 nucleotides matching TRBD1. CDR1 is SGHRS, CDR2 YFSETQ, per germline. Trimming took 2 bases from V and 4 from J; bases not matched to a gene: 4. There are 16 residues in the CDR3. The CDR3 loop reads CASSFGQGALTGELFF. The CDR3 region has the DNA TGCGCCAGCAGCTTCGGACAGGGGGCGCTCACCGGGGAGCTGTTTTTT.

On this clone itself: The sample contains more than one DNA sequence encoding this CDR3. The chain carries TRBV9 and TRBJ2-1; 11 bases are a match to TRBD2. Germline trimming cut 0 bases from V and 4 bases from J; bases unmatched to any gene: 3. The CDR3 is 16 amino acids. Germline-derived CDR1 and CDR2 are SGDLS and YYNGEE. The CDR3 region is CASSVAGTSGYNEQFF. CDR3 nucleotides: TGTGCCAGCAGCGTAGCCGGGACTAGCGGTTACAATGAGCAGTTCTTC.

The chain recombines TRBV11-2 with TRBJ2-1; a possible D gene is TRBD2 (7 bases). The germline V gene has CDR1 SGHAT and CDR2 FQNNGV. With 6 bases removed from V and 2 bases from J, the gap between germline ends came to 17 bases. The CDR3 extends over 16 amino acids. The chain's CDR3 is CASRSVAGATYNEQFF. CDR3 DNA sequence: TGTGCCAGCAGGTCTGTTGCGGGGGCTACCTACAATGAGCAGTTCTTC.

The chain links TRBV6-1 to TRBJ2-7; TRBD1 aligns across 8 bases. V shed 6 bases, J shed 9 bases, and the junction held 16 bases outside the gene matches. CDR3 length: 15 residues. The germline gives CDR1 MNHNS, CDR2 SASEGT. The DNA of the CDR3 is TGTGCCAGCAGCCCTCTTCAGGGGGCCCTCCCGGGGCAGTACTTC. Its translation: CASSPLQGALPGQYF.

This clone was seen more than once but under ten times. The rearrangement joins TRBV2 to TRBJ2-1; 12 positions agree with TRBD2. There are 15 residues in the CDR3. V was clipped by 4 bases and J by 6 bases; unmatched bases: 4. From germline, CDR1 is SNHLY and CDR2 FYNNEI. CDR3 loop: CASSVASGRGNEQFF. For the CDR3, the DNA is TGTGCCAGCAGTGTGGCTAGCGGGAGGGGCAATGAGCAGTTCTTC. The whole variable domain, remainder taken from reference TRBV2 and TRBJ2-1, is EPEVTQTPSHQVTQMGQEVILRCVPISNHLYFYWYRQILGQKVEFLVSFYNNEISEKSEIFDDQFSVERPDGSNFTLKIRSTKLEDSAMYFCASSVASGRGNEQFFGPGTRLTVL.

The chain links TRBV2 to TRBJ2-1, with 7 bases matching TRBD1. Germline lookup yields CDR1 SNHLY and CDR2 FYNNEI. Trimming took 2 bases from V and 4 from J; bases not matched to a gene: 2. CDR3 length: 14 residues. CDR3 sequence reads: CASSEQQGYNEQFF. Written as DNA, the CDR3 is TGTGCCAGCAGTGAACAACAGGGGTACAATGAGCAGTTCTTC.

The chain couples TRBV27 to TRBJ2-1; perhaps TRBD2 as D (6 bases). This CDR3 comprises 13 residues. Germline CDR1 reads MNHEY; CDR2 reads SMNVEV (reference sequence). Between the trimmed V and J ends, which lost 8 bases and 10 bases, there was a span of 18 bases. The CDR3 nucleotides read TGTGCCAGCCAGTCGGTCGGGAGAGACGAGCAGTTCTTC. It yields the protein CASQSVGRDEQFF.

V usage is TRBV4-1 and J usage is TRBJ2-7, with no clear D. Germline-derived CDR1 and CDR2 are MGHRA and YSYEKL. The CDR3 has 16 residues. Trimming cost V 1 base and J 2 bases, with 15 bases left between them. This chain's CDR3 is CASSQGTERLPYEQYF. The CDR3, as DNA: TGCGCCAGCAGCCAAGGTACTGAGCGTTTACCCTACGAGCAGTACTTC.

This clone was picked up one time. The J gene is TRBJ1-1, the V gene TRBV11-2; 7 bases are a match to TRBD1. V shed 1 base, J shed 4 bases, and the junction held 6 bases outside the gene matches. CDR1 SGHAT and CDR2 FQNNGV come from the germline V gene. The CDR3 has 15 residues. The CDR3 loop reads CASSLAPGGGTEAFF. In nucleotides, the CDR3 is TGTGCCAGCAGCTTAGCTCCAGGGGGAGGCACTGAAGCTTTCTTT.

The gene calls are TRBV19 and TRBJ2-7; D gene unclear. Per germline, CDR1 LNHDA and CDR2 SQIVND (reference sequence). This CDR3 has 11 amino acids. V was pared by 8 bases and J by 11 bases, with 16 bases between. CDR3 sequence: CASSASRVEYF. In DNA, the CDR3 is TGTGCCAGTTCCGCCTCAAGAGTAGAGTACTTC. The whole variable domain, filled in from reference TRBV19 and TRBJ2-7, reads DGGITQSPKYLFRKEGQNVTLSCEQNLNHDAMYWYRQDPGQGLRLIYYSQIVNDFQKGDIAEGYSVSREKKESFPLTVTSAQKNPTAFYLCASSASRVEYFGPGTRLTVT.

J is TRBJ2-7 and V is TRBV18; possibly TRBD2 for D (5 bases). This CDR3 contains 14 residues. V dropped 3 bases and J dropped 0 bases, with 9 bases sitting between them. The germline V gene encodes CDR1 KGHSH and CDR2 LQKENI. The CDR3 DNA is TGTGCCAGCTCACCGAGGGAAAGCTCCTACGAGCAGTACTTC. Its translation is CASSPRESSYEQYF. The whole variable domain, filled in from reference TRBV18 and TRBJ2-7, reads NAGVMQNPRHLVRRRGQEARLRCSPMKGHSHVYWYRQLPEEGLKFMVYLQKENIIDESGMPKERFSAEFPKEGPSILRIQQVVRGDSAAYFCASSPRESSYEQYFGPGTRLTVT.

The chain has TRBV6-1 and TRBJ1-5; 7 positions match TRBD1. Trimming took 6 bases from V and 3 from J; bases not matched to a gene: 5. Germline-derived CDR1 and CDR2 are MNHNS and SASEGT. This CDR3 spans 14 amino acids. The CDR3 region has the DNA TGTGCCAGCAGGACAGGGACGGTCAATCAGCCCCAGCATTTT. Protein: CASRTGTVNQPQHF.

The rearrangement links TRBV5-4 to TRBJ1-1; D is ambiguous. Trimming left V 2 bases short and J 0 bases short, with 14 bases between. Germline CDR1 is SGHNT and CDR2 is YYREEE (reference sequence). The CDR3 loop spans 16 amino acids. The CDR3 is CASSFGGVGMNTEAFF. In nucleotides, the CDR3 is TGTGCCAGCAGCTTTGGTGGGGTTGGGATGAACACTGAAGCTTTCTTT.

The chain recombines TRBV15 with TRBJ2-5; tentatively, D is TRBD1 or TRBD2 (5 bases each). Germline CDR1 is LNHNV and CDR2 is YYDKDF (reference sequence). Deletions cut 0 bases from V and 4 bases from J, with 12 bases between. The CDR3 has 15 residues. CDR3 in amino acids: CATSRDGGGAETQYF. The CDR3 DNA reads TGTGCCACCAGCAGAGATGGTGGGGGTGCAGAGACCCAGTACTTC.

The chain is built from TRBV29-1 and TRBJ2-5, with 8 bases that match TRBD1. CDR3 size: 15 residues. V shed 4 bases, J shed 5 bases, and the junction held 12 bases outside the gene matches. Germline CDR1 is SQVTM and CDR2 is ANQGSEA. The DNA for the CDR3 is TGCAGCGTTGGACCTAATGACAGGGGACGGGAGACCCAGTACTTC. Protein: CSVGPNDRGRETQYF.

This clone has only a few counts. The chain carries TRBV2 and TRBJ1-2; D ambiguous. The germline V gene encodes CDR1 SNHLY and CDR2 FYNNEI. Trimming stripped 2 bases from V and 8 bases from J, with 9 bases between. The length of the CDR3 is 12 residues. CDR3 DNA: TGTGCCAGCAGTGAAAAGGGTCAAGGCTACACCTTC. It translates to CASSEKGQGYTF.

The sample holds a few counts of this clone. The chain carries TRBV9 and TRBJ1-1; D is undetermined. The CDR3 is made up of 13 amino acids. Trimming cost V 4 bases and J 3 bases, with 10 bases left between them. In germline, CDR1 is SGDLS, CDR2 YYNGEE. In DNA form, the CDR3 reads TGTGCCAGCAGCTGGGAGATGGACACTGAAGCTTTCTTT. It encodes CASSWEMDTEAFF.

The gene calls are TRBV28 and TRBJ2-3; D unclear. Trimming took 2 bases from V and 10 from J, leaving 7 bases between them. The CDR3 has 11 amino acids. Per germline, CDR1 MDHEN and CDR2 SYDVKM. The CDR3 bases are TGTGCCAGCAGTTTAGGTCCATCGCAGTATTTT. It yields the protein CASSLGPSQYF.

CDR3 amino acids: CASSRDTQQGQGNYGYTF. In DNA form, the CDR3 reads TGCGCCAGCAGCCGCGATACCCAACAGGGACAGGGAAACTATGGCTACACCTTC. The chain joins TRBV4-1 to TRBJ1-2; the match to TRBD1 covers 9 bases. The CDR3 consists of 18 residues. The V and J ends lost 4 bases and 2 bases, in that order; junction bases with no gene match: 14. Germline loops: CDR1 MGHRA, CDR2 YSYEKL.

This clone was detected only once. Other DNA sequences within the sample encode an identical CDR3. V is TRBV19 and J is TRBJ1-1; D perhaps matches TRBD1 (5 bases). Deletions cut 3 bases from V and 1 base from J, with 6 bases between. From germline, CDR1 is LNHDA and CDR2 SQIVND (reference sequence). The length of the CDR3 is 13 residues. CDR3 sequence (DNA): TGTGCCAGTAGTATCCAGGGGAACACTGAAGCTTTCTTT. Its protein is CASSIQGNTEAFF.

This clone turned up a few times. This rearrangement joins TRBV12-5 to TRBJ1-1, with D uncertain. Germline CDR1 is LGHNT and CDR2 is FRNRAP. The CDR3 has 8 amino acids. V was shortened by 8 bases and J by 6 bases, with 1 base between the two germline ends. CDR3 region: CASPEAFF. The CDR3 DNA sequence: TGTGCTAGTCCTGAAGCTTTCTTT. Full variable domain (rest looked up from reference TRBV12-5 and TRBJ1-1): DARVTQTPRHKVTEMGQEVTMRCQPILGHNTVFWYRQTMMQGLELLAYFRNRAPLDDSGMPKDRFSAEMPDATLATLKIQPSEPRDSAVYFCASPEAFFGQGTRLTVV.

This chain joins TRBV4-1 and TRBJ2-7; 9 bases agree with TRBD2. Germline assignment: CDR1 MGHRA and CDR2 YSYEKL. Losses at the gene ends were 7 bases for V and 3 bases for J; bases not matched to a gene: 10. CDR3 length: 15 residues. The CDR3 DNA sequence: TGCGCCAGCACATCCGAGGAGCGGGAGGACTACGAGCAGTACTTC. It codes for CASTSEEREDYEQYF.

CDR3 nucleotides: TGTGCCAGCAGTTTACAGGGGGACACCGGGGAGCTGTTTTTT. Amino acids: CASSLQGDTGELFF. This chain uses TRBV7-2 with TRBJ2-2; 8 nucleotides line up with TRBD1. There are 14 residues in the CDR3. CDR1 SGHTA and CDR2 FQGNSA come from the germline V gene. The junction had 3 bases not matched to a gene; V was cut back by 6 bases and J by 3 bases.

The chain links TRBV9 to TRBJ2-7; either TRBD1 or TRBD2 may supply D (5 bases each). The CDR3 length is 13 residues. The germline V gene has CDR1 SGDLS and CDR2 YYNGEE. V was cut by 3 bases and J by 5 bases, with 12 bases left in between. CDR3 in amino acids: CASSDPGLDEQYF. CDR3 bases: TGTGCCAGCAGCGACCCGGGGCTTGACGAGCAGTACTTC.

The rearrangement links TRBV7-6 to TRBJ2-2; tentatively, D is TRBD1 or TRBD2 (5 bases each). The germline CDR1 and CDR2 sequences are SGHVS and FNYEAQ. Trimming took 6 bases from V and 7 from J, leaving 15 bases between them. The CDR3 runs to 14 residues. The CDR3 DNA is TGTGCCAGCAGTCGGGACGCAGAAAGCGGGGAGCTGTTTTTT. Protein: CASSRDAESGELFF.

The V and J genes are TRBV7-6 and TRBJ2-1; D uncertain. CDR3 length: 16 residues. Germline V gene lookup returns CDR1 SGHVS and CDR2 FNYEAQ. Trimming took off 1 base at V and 0 bases at J, with 10 bases between the two ends. DNA for the CDR3: TGTGCCAGCAGCTTAGGGCCAGCGAACTCCTACAATGAGCAGTTCTTC. Its protein is CASSLGPANSYNEQFF.

This clone was seen at least ten times. The chain is built from TRBV7-2 and TRBJ1-2; D remains unclear. This CDR3 comprises 13 residues. Looked up from germline, CDR1 is SGHTA and CDR2 is FQGNSA. The V end was cut by 1 base, the J end by 8 bases, with 11 bases between. The CDR3: CASSLEGGVGYTF. DNA of the CDR3: TGTGCCAGCAGCTTAGAGGGTGGCGTGGGCTACACCTTC.

This clone came up a few times. V usage is TRBV6-1 and J usage is TRBJ1-5; a weak D match, TRBD1 (6 bases). Trimming shortened V by 4 bases and J by 7 bases, and 11 bases separated the two germline ends. The CDR3 length is 13 residues. Germline loops: CDR1 MNHNS, CDR2 SASEGT. The CDR3 DNA sequence: TGTGCCAGCAGTGGGGGGCCGGGACAGCCCCAGCATTTT. Residues: CASSGGPGQPQHF.

Concerning this clone: The same CDR3 also results from other DNA sequences found in this sample. The chain links TRBV28 to TRBJ2-5; the match to TRBD2 covers 8 bases. This CDR3 spans 15 amino acids. Per germline, CDR1 MDHEN and CDR2 SYDVKM. J lost 4 bases, V lost 0 bases, and 4 bases had no gene match. The CDR3 DNA reads as TGTGCCAGCAGTTTATGGGCGGGGGGCGGAGAGACCCAGTACTTC. Its translation is CASSLWAGGGETQYF.

The genes are TRBV4-2 and TRBJ2-2, with D perhaps TRBD1 (6 bases). The CDR3 length is 16 residues. Trimming left V 0 bases short and J 5 bases short, with 13 bases between. Germline V gives CDR1 LGHNA, CDR2 YNFKEQ. The CDR3 region is CASSQDPQGRTGELFF. The CDR3 DNA follows: TGTGCCAGCAGCCAAGACCCCCAGGGGCGAACCGGGGAGCTGTTTTTT.